Below, 26 T cell receptor beta chains from the same sample are listed, as sequenced in a study of blood T cell repertoires in COVID-19. Data came from immunoSEQ multiplex PCR; TCRdb stores just in-frame clones and leaves some out. Among 150,000 to 200,000 clones listed, 80% to 90% were seen once. The sequenced material came from peripheral blood. These receptors all stem from a human donor with active or convalescent COVID-19. The donor label of this sample is uncertain.

The chain employs TRBV6-4 and TRBJ2-5; TRBD2 matches 8 bases. CDR3 length: 15 residues. V was pared by 3 bases and J by 2 bases, with 5 bases of the junction left unmatched. From germline, CDR1 is MRHNA and CDR2 SNTAGT. The CDR3 sequence: CASSEGSGRQETQYF. The CDR3, as DNA: TGTGCCAGCAGTGAAGGGAGCGGGAGACAAGAGACCCAGTACTTC.

The V call is TRBV29-1, the J call TRBJ2-2; 8 nucleotides agree with TRBD2. Germline CDR1 and CDR2: SQVTM and ANQGSEA. Trimming took 1 base from V and 7 from J; bases not matched to a gene: 11. CDR3 length: 16 amino acids. The CDR3 DNA reads TGCAGCGTTGAAGGGGTTAGCGGGGTGATAGGCGGGGAGCTGTTTTTT. This translates into CSVEGVSGVIGGELFF.

The chain links TRBV27 to TRBJ1-1; 9 bases map to TRBD1. From germline, CDR1 is MNHEY and CDR2 SMNVEV (reference sequence). This CDR3 is 13 amino acids long. V was pared by 4 bases and J by 4 bases, with 1 base of the junction left unmatched. The DNA of the CDR3 is TGTGCCAGCAGTTGGGACAGGGCCACTGAAGCTTTCTTT. Translated, it gives CASSWDRATEAFF.

The chain joins TRBV19 to TRBJ1-6, with D possibly matching TRBD1 (5 bases). The germline V gene encodes CDR1 LNHDA and CDR2 SQIVND (reference sequence). The CDR3 is 15 amino acids. Between the trimmed V and J ends, which lost 11 bases and 3 bases, there was a span of 17 bases. CDR3 loop: CAGGSKRGYNSPLHF. In nucleotides, the CDR3 is TGTGCCGGAGGGAGTAAAAGGGGCTATAATTCACCCCTCCACTTT.

The chain employs TRBV7-2 and TRBJ1-1; D unclear. Deletions cut 3 bases from V and 5 bases from J, with 10 bases between. CDR1 SGHTA and CDR2 FQGNSA come from the germline V gene. CDR3 length equals 13 residues. The CDR3 nucleotides are TGTGCCAGCAGCTTCGACACCCGGACTGAAGCTTTCTTT. It encodes CASSFDTRTEAFF.

The V call is TRBV2, the J call TRBJ2-3; D is perhaps TRBD2 (5 bases). V lost 5 bases, J lost 1 base, and 16 bases lay in between. Germline V gives CDR1 SNHLY, CDR2 FYNNEI. This CDR3 comprises 16 residues. The CDR3 DNA sequence: TGTGCCAGCAGTCATGCTTCGGTGCGGGGCACAGATACGCAGTATTTT. This encodes CASSHASVRGTDTQYF.

The chain carries TRBV7-2 and TRBJ2-5, with TRBD2 matching 7 bases. CDR1 and CDR2 (germline): SGHTA, FQGNSA. The ends lost 1 base at V and 3 bases at J; junction bases unmatched: 8. This CDR3 is built from 16 residues. The CDR3 DNA is TGTGCCAGCAGCTTAGTTCGCGGGAGTGGCGAAGAGACCCAGTACTTC. It codes for CASSLVRGSGEETQYF. Using reference TRBV7-2 and TRBJ2-5 for the parts outside the CDR3, the full variable domain is GAGVSQSPSNKVTEKGKDVELRCDPISGHTALYWYRQSLGQGLEFLIYFQGNSAPDKSGLPSDRFSAERTGGSVSTLTIQRTQQEDSAVYLCASSLVRGSGEETQYFGPGTRLLVL.

This chain connects TRBV7-3 to TRBJ2-5, with 7 bases identical to TRBD2. CDR3 length equals 14 residues. After removal of 5 bases from V and 5 bases from J, the junction contained 8 bases not matched to a gene. The germline CDR1 and CDR2 sequences are SGHTA and FQGTGA. CDR3: CASSLGGGWETQYF. The DNA for the CDR3 is TGTGCCAGCAGCCTTGGGGGAGGGTGGGAGACCCAGTACTTC.

V and J are TRBV4-2 and TRBJ1-1; 12 bases are a match to TRBD1. The trim removed 3 bases at V and 4 bases at J, leaving 6 bases unmatched. This CDR3 is 16 amino acids long. Looked up from germline, CDR1 is LGHNA and CDR2 is YNFKEQ. CDR3 region: CASSHSPGQGATEAFF. The CDR3 DNA reads TGTGCCAGCAGCCATAGTCCGGGACAGGGGGCCACTGAAGCTTTCTTT.

The chain recombines TRBV2 with TRBJ2-5; 7 bases map to TRBD1. CDR3 length: 13 amino acids. The V and J ends lost 8 bases and 5 bases, in that order; junction bases with no gene match: 8. Looked up from germline, CDR1 is SNHLY and CDR2 is FYNNEI. This CDR3 reads CASQTGAGETQYF. CDR3 bases: TGTGCCAGCCAAACAGGGGCTGGGGAGACCCAGTACTTC.

This chain links TRBV12-5 with TRBJ2-3, with 7 bases lining up with TRBD1. Unmatched junction bases numbered 1, after V lost 5 bases and J lost 2 bases. The CDR3 is 13 residues long. From germline, CDR1 is LGHNT and CDR2 FRNRAP. The CDR3 DNA reads TGTGCTAGTGGTGGACAGGTCACAGATACGCAGTATTTT. Translated, it gives CASGGQVTDTQYF.

DNA for the CDR3: TGCAGCGTTGTGGTATCCGGGGGAAGCACTGAAGCTTTCTTT. Its protein is CSVVVSGGSTEAFF. The rearrangement joins TRBV29-1 to TRBJ1-1; TRBD1 is a possible D gene (5 bases). V was clipped by 4 bases and J by 4 bases, with 16 bases between them. Germline CDR1 SQVTM, CDR2 ANQGSEA. The length of the CDR3 is 14 residues.

The rearrangement uses TRBV18 and TRBJ2-1; 12 bases are a match to TRBD2. Losses at the gene ends were 3 bases for V and 7 bases for J; bases not matched to a gene: 10. The germline CDR1 and CDR2 sequences are KGHSH and LQKENI. This CDR3 is built from 17 residues. CDR3 loop: CASSPWTSGTEGNEQFF. As DNA, the CDR3 is TGTGCCAGCTCACCTTGGACTAGCGGGACCGAGGGGAATGAGCAGTTCTTC.

This clone was counted a few times. The chain links TRBV12-3 or TRBV12-4 to TRBJ1-1; 8 bases map to TRBD1. The CDR3 covers 13 residues. Unmatched junction bases numbered 6, after V lost 8 bases and J lost 4 bases. The chain's CDR3 is CASATGGATEAFF. CDR3 coding DNA: TGTGCCAGCGCCACAGGGGGGGCCACTGAAGCTTTCTTT.

The chain is built from TRBV7-3 and TRBJ2-3; unclear D gene. The ends were cut back, 4 bases at V and 1 base at J, with 9 bases in the middle. Germline-derived CDR1 and CDR2 are SGHTA and FQGTGA. The CDR3 consists of 14 residues. The CDR3 coding sequence is TGTGCCAGCAGCTACGATCGAGGCACAGATACGCAGTATTTT. This translates into CASSYDRGTDTQYF. The whole variable domain, remainder taken from reference TRBV7-3 and TRBJ2-3, is GAGVSQTPSNKVTEKGKYVELRCDPISGHTALYWYRQSLGQGPEFLIYFQGTGAADDSGLPNDRFFAVRPEGSVSTLKIQRTERGDSAVYLCASSYDRGTDTQYFGPGTRLTVL.

CDR3 DNA sequence: TGTGCCAGCAGCCGGGACAGGGTGGGAGGCTACACCTTC. Its translation is CASSRDRVGGYTF. The chain carries TRBV5-4 and TRBJ1-2; 9 nucleotides align to TRBD1. The CDR3 runs 13 residues. Germline values: CDR1 SGHNT, CDR2 YYREEE (reference sequence). V shed 4 bases and J 8 bases; nucleotides not matched to a gene: 6.

CDR3 region: CASTPGQGTDTQYF. The CDR3 coding sequence is TGTGCCAGCACTCCGGGACAGGGAACAGATACGCAGTATTTT. V gene TRBV6-5 combines with J gene TRBJ2-3; 9 nucleotides agree with TRBD1. This CDR3 region has 14 residues. Trimming removed 7 bases from V and 3 bases from J; junction bases left unmatched: 5. Germline V gene lookup returns CDR1 MNHEY and CDR2 SVGAGI.

CDR3 loop: CASSPWDRGNEKLFF. CDR3 coding DNA: TGTGCCAGTAGTCCATGGGACAGGGGAAATGAAAAACTGTTTTTT. The gene calls are TRBV19 and TRBJ1-4; 10 bases match TRBD1. The CDR3 extends over 15 amino acids. V was clipped by 5 bases and J by 5 bases; unmatched bases: 5. Per the germline V gene, CDR1 is LNHDA and CDR2 is SQIVND (reference sequence).

The chain links TRBV4-2 to TRBJ1-5; maybe TRBD1 (6 bases). The germline gives CDR1 LGHNA, CDR2 YNFKEQ. CDR3 size: 16 residues. The ends were cut back, 3 bases at V and 5 bases at J, with 17 bases in the middle. This CDR3 reads CASSQFGTGPDQPQHF. The CDR3 DNA reads TGTGCCAGCAGCCAGTTTGGTACAGGGCCGGATCAGCCCCAGCATTTT.

This clone showed up just a few times. V usage is TRBV5-6 and J usage is TRBJ1-6; no clear D gene. The CDR3 contains 14 residues. V was shortened by 4 bases and J by 2 bases, with 7 bases between the two germline ends. Germline assignment: CDR1 SGHDT and CDR2 YYEEEE. CDR3 loop: CASSPNTYNSPLHF. The CDR3 DNA follows: TGTGCCAGCAGCCCTAATACCTATAATTCACCCCTCCACTTT.

This chain links TRBV7-9 with TRBJ1-3, with D uncertain. Germline CDR1 SEHNR, CDR2 FQNEAQ (reference sequence). This CDR3 has 14 amino acids. V lost 5 bases, J lost 3 bases, and 11 bases lay in between. The CDR3: CASSEIAFGNTIYF. CDR3 DNA: TGTGCCAGCAGCGAGATTGCATTTGGAAACACCATATATTTT. The whole variable domain, filled in from reference TRBV7-9 and TRBJ1-3, reads DTGVSQNPRHKITKRGQNVTFRCDPISEHNRLYWYRQTLGQGPEFLTYFQNEAQLEKSRLLSDRFSAERPKGSFSTLEIQRTEQGDSAMYLCASSEIAFGNTIYFGEGSWLTVV.

The chain recombines TRBV2 with TRBJ1-3; D not certain. The CDR3 is made up of 14 amino acids. V was clipped by 3 bases and J by 0 bases, with 6 bases between them. Germline-derived CDR1 and CDR2 are SNHLY and FYNNEI. CDR3 protein: CASSEQSSGNTIYF. The CDR3 DNA sequence: TGTGCCAGCAGTGAGCAGTCCTCTGGAAACACCATATATTTT.

The chain recombines TRBV30 with TRBJ2-1; D may be TRBD1 (8 bases). CDR1 and CDR2 (germline): GTSNPN, SVGIG (reference sequence). The length of the CDR3 is 13 residues. The CDR3 spells CAGGSGGSNEQFF. CDR3 sequence (DNA): TGTGCGGGAGGGTCAGGGGGCTCGAATGAGCAGTTCTTC.

The chain has TRBV12-5 and TRBJ2-1; TRBD2 matches at 14 bases. V gave up 10 bases and J gave up 7 bases; unmatched junction bases: 3. Germline CDR1 and CDR2: LGHNT and FRNRAP. The CDR3 length is 13 residues. Here the CDR3 reads CAIGLAGGNEQFF. The CDR3 DNA sequence: TGTGCTATTGGACTAGCGGGGGGAAATGAGCAGTTCTTC.

The chain combines TRBV6-4 with TRBJ2-2; TRBD2 matches at 7 bases. The CDR3 is 14 residues long. The V gene end was trimmed by 2 bases and the J gene end by 7 bases; junction bases not matched to a gene: 4. The germline gives CDR1 MRHNA, CDR2 SNTAGT. CDR3 nucleotides: TGTGCCAGCAGTGACGGGGGGGAGAGCGGGGAGCTGTTTTTT. Translation gives CASSDGGESGELFF.

This clone has just a few counts. The rearrangement uses TRBV6-2 or TRBV6-3 and TRBJ1-5, with D unclear. This CDR3 has 15 amino acids. Trimming took off 4 bases at V and 0 bases at J, with 10 bases between the two ends. The germline V gene has CDR1 MNHEY and CDR2 SVGEGT. Written as DNA, the CDR3 is TGTGCCAGCAGTTTGGAGGGCTATAGCAATCAGCCCCAGCATTTT. Its protein is CASSLEGYSNQPQHF.